This TCR beta chain was identified during a study of blood T cell repertoires in COVID-19 (dated by TCRdb to the early 2020s). At the level of the whole study: Collaborator samples came from the United States, Italy and Spain and covered acute and convalescent phases of COVID-19. The material from the prospective study consisted of cDNA or gDNA derived from T cells, B-cell-depleted T cells, or PBMCs. The dataset comprised deeply sampled blood TCRbeta repertoires from subjects exposed to, actively infected with, or recovered from COVID-19. The repertoires were made available in a free public database intended to serve as a resource for research on the immune response to SARS-CoV-2. Samples came from the ongoing ImmuneRACE study (first 160 participants) plus 1,254 subjects from 6 global collaborators. A de-identified subject ID, COVID-19 status, age in years and sex were almost always included in the sample metadata. Where HLA class I and class II types were available, the types were taken from metadata supplied by the sample provider, not from assay-based typing. General conclusions and limits of the study: How much clinical and demographic metadata was included differed by source and by participant, and the metadata was provided uncurated.

The CDR3 contains 16 residues, cysteine and phenylalanine counted. Here the CDR3 DNA is all that survives: 48 bases in frame from base 1. Sequences SGHDT (CDR1) and YYEEEE (CDR2) are obtained from the germline V gene. V is reduced by 1 base and J by 2 bases, leaving a spacing of 16 bases between them. TCRbeta CDR3 regions were amplified from genomic DNA using the immunoSEQ Assay, a bias-controlled multiplex PCR. In the source study's methods: The number of nucleated cells in each sample was estimated by amplification of reference gene primers within the assay. Sequence reads were collapsed and filtered to measure the absolute abundance of every unique TCRbeta CDR3 rearrangement. For each sample, productive Simpson clonality was calculated as the square root of Simpson's diversity index over productive rearrangements. This immuneACCESS table, as held by TCRdb, lists in-frame sequences with V and J called but not all clones. Of the missing ones, under half trace to an unresolved V gene in checked studies; the others have no known cause. The V and J calls and the clone size are those of that table, but D and trimming were determined from the DNA. Across this sample there are around 250,000 clones, with about 83% seen only once. In total, the top ten clones hold more than 1.5% of the sample.

On this clone: This receptor's antigen is unknown. One base away there is no much larger clone; base qualities are not given.

Samples from volunteer blood donors who had recovered from COVID-19 were contributed by a second Seattle source. Whole blood was collected in K2EDTA tubes by collaborating institutions according to the institutions' own protocols. For TCRbeta analysis, collaborators shipped samples as frozen whole blood, isolated PBMCs, or DNA extracted from either of those sample types. The sequenced sample was peripheral blood. The receptor chain draws on TRBV5-6 and TRBJ2-7, and possibly TRBD2, on 5 matching bases. This sequence originates from a man aged 25 to 45 who had recovered from COVID-19. Here the CDR3 is given as CASSLRSGRSPYEQYF. The bases are TGTGCCAGCAGCTTGAGGAGCGGCCGCTCACCCTACGAGCAGTACTTC.